This passage covers 28 T cell receptor beta chains from one sample sequenced in a study of early T cells in non-severe SARS-CoV-2 infection. TCRdb re-called the 5' RACE reads with MiXCR, one entry per CDR3 protein. The sample records 76,000 or so distinct CDR3 sequences, about 11% being singletons. Material: whole blood. The receptors here all came from an adult who was a healthcare worker with PCR-confirmed SARS-CoV-2 infection or an uninfected control (not recorded which).

This clonotype was recorded at least ten times. V gene TRBV18 combines with J gene TRBJ2-7; D is ambiguous. Trimming took 0 bases from V and 0 from J, leaving 6 bases between them. This CDR3 spans 14 amino acids. Germline V gene sequence: CDR1 KGHSH, CDR2 LQKENI. The CDR3 sequence: CASSPPASSYEQYF. CDR3 in DNA: TGTGCCAGCTCACCACCGGCAAGCTCCTACGAGCAGTACTTC.

The rearrangement joins TRBV12-3 or TRBV12-4 to TRBJ2-5; TRBD1 agrees at 9 bases. CDR3 size: 15 residues. V shed 8 bases and J 1 base; nucleotides not matched to a gene: 8. The CDR3 region has the DNA TGTGCCAGCGCAAGGACAGGGGTTCTCCAAGAGACCCAGTACTTC. Protein product: CASARTGVLQETQYF.

Many counts were recorded for this clonotype. This rearrangement joins TRBV27 to TRBJ2-5; D perhaps matches TRBD2 (5 bases). Deletions cut 10 bases from V and 5 bases from J, with 14 bases between. Germline V gives CDR1 MNHEY, CDR2 SMNVEV (reference sequence). This CDR3 spans 12 amino acids. The CDR3 loop reads CANPHGGETQYF. CDR3 DNA sequence: TGTGCCAACCCCCACGGCGGGGAGACCCAGTACTTC.

A few counts support this clonotype. The CDR3 nucleotides read TGTGCCAGCAGTGAAGTGTGGGGAAGCTCCTACGAGCAGTACTTC. It translates to CASSEVWGSSYEQYF. The chain uses TRBV2 and TRBJ2-7; D is undetermined. The CDR3 is 15 residues long. Germline CDR1 SNHLY, CDR2 FYNNEI. Trimming cost V 1 base and J 0 bases, with 10 bases left between them.

This clonotype was observed a few times. The V and J genes are TRBV10-1 and TRBJ2-2; 8 bases are a match to TRBD1. The germline CDR1 and CDR2 sequences are WNHNN and SYGVQD (reference sequence). With 3 bases clipped from V and 6 bases from J, the junction kept 3 bases outside the gene matches. The CDR3 consists of 14 residues. The CDR3 region has the DNA TGCGCCAGCAGTGACAGACAGGGGTCCGGGGAGCTGTTTTTT. Protein sequence: CASSDRQGSGELFF.

In this sample, this clonotype turned up many times. The rearrangement uses TRBV6-2 or TRBV6-3 and TRBJ2-2, with D tentatively TRBD2 (6 bases). Germline V CDR1 and CDR2: MNHEY, SVGEGT. The CDR3 is made up of 15 amino acids. V was cut by 10 bases and J by 3 bases, with 18 bases left in between. The CDR3 nucleotides are TGTGCCACCAGATACTGGGAGGACCACACCGGGGAGCTGTTTTTT. Amino acids: CATRYWEDHTGELFF.

This clonotype was found many times. This rearrangement joins TRBV9 to TRBJ2-4; TRBD2 matches at 13 bases. Germline loops: CDR1 SGDLS, CDR2 YYNGEE. The ends lost 2 bases at V and 6 bases at J; junction bases unmatched: 5. This CDR3 has 16 residues. CDR3: CASSVGLAGYINIQYF. The CDR3 bases are TGTGCCAGCAGCGTGGGACTAGCGGGGTATATAAACATTCAGTACTTC.

This clonotype was seen ten or more times. The DNA for the CDR3 is TGTGCCAGCAGCGAAACTGGGGCCAATCAGCCCCAGCATTTT. Translated, it gives CASSETGANQPQHF. The rearrangement uses TRBV7-9 and TRBJ1-5; the D gene is possibly TRBD1 (5 bases). V was clipped by 5 bases and J by 3 bases, with 11 bases between them. Germline V gene data show CDR1 as SEHNR and CDR2 as FQNEAQ (reference sequence). The CDR3 loop spans 14 amino acids.

This clonotype was detected ten times or more. V gene TRBV6-6 combines with J gene TRBJ2-5, with D possibly being TRBD1 or TRBD2 (6 bases each). This CDR3 is 17 amino acids long. Germline values: CDR1 MNHNY, CDR2 SVGAGI (reference sequence). Trimming stripped 4 bases from V and 5 bases from J, with 23 bases between. The CDR3 sequence is CASSFAEGTGARETQYF. The CDR3 region has the DNA TGTGCCAGCAGTTTTGCTGAGGGGACGGGGGCTCGGGAGACCCAGTACTTC.

This clonotype was counted between two and nine times. This chain connects TRBV12-3 or TRBV12-4 to TRBJ1-1; no firm D call. V dropped 9 bases and J dropped 2 bases, with 13 bases sitting between them. This CDR3 spans 13 amino acids. As DNA, the CDR3 is TGTGCCAGTCGTGGACCGGGTAACACTGAAGCTTTCTTT. This sequence encodes CASRGPGNTEAFF.

The J gene is TRBJ1-4, the V gene TRBV5-1; TRBD1 matches 8 bases. The germline V gene encodes CDR1 SGHRS and CDR2 YFSETQ. This CDR3 region has 16 residues. Unmatched junction bases numbered 11, after V lost 3 bases and J lost 7 bases. For the CDR3, the DNA is TGCGCCAGCAGCTCGGGAGGACAGGGAAGGTTTGAAAAACTGTTTTTT. Translated, it gives CASSSGGQGRFEKLFF.

This clonotype was counted only a few times. The chain has TRBV5-1 and TRBJ1-1, with D hard to call. This CDR3 has 14 residues. Trimming stripped 1 base from V and 1 base from J, with 8 bases between. Germline-derived CDR1 and CDR2 are SGHRS and YFSETQ. This CDR3 is CASSLTSRNTEAFF. The CDR3, as DNA: TGCGCCAGCAGCTTGACTTCTAGGAACACTGAAGCTTTCTTT.

The chain couples TRBV7-2 to TRBJ2-7; TRBD1 aligns across 12 bases. Looked up from germline, CDR1 is SGHTA and CDR2 is FQGNSA. J lost 6 bases, V lost 5 bases, and 11 bases had no gene match. The CDR3 is 16 residues long. The CDR3 region is CASSMSSGTGGAEQYF. The CDR3 DNA is TGTGCCAGCAGCATGTCCTCCGGGACAGGGGGCGCCGAGCAGTACTTC.

The J gene is TRBJ1-4, the V gene TRBV3-1; 7 nucleotides match TRBD1. The CDR3 is made up of 19 amino acids. Trimming at V came to 1 base and at J to 7 bases, leaving 18 bases not matched to a gene. Per the germline V gene, CDR1 is LGHDT and CDR2 is YNNKEL (reference sequence). CDR3: CASSQVPGRGILMGEKLFF. The CDR3 coding sequence is TGTGCCAGCAGCCAAGTACCGGGCAGGGGGATCCTGATGGGTGAAAAACTGTTTTTT.

The genes are TRBV9 and TRBJ2-7; 7 bases are a match to TRBD1. Germline CDR1 and CDR2: SGDLS and YYNGEE. The CDR3 is made up of 16 amino acids. Trimming cost V 0 bases and J 0 bases; bases outside gene matches: 6. CDR3 amino acids: CASSVAGQASSYEQYF. DNA for the CDR3: TGTGCCAGCAGCGTAGCCGGACAGGCGAGCTCCTACGAGCAGTACTTC.

This clonotype was counted once. A much larger clone sits a single nucleotide away, making a read error possible. J is TRBJ2-7 and V is TRBV7-9, with no clear D. The V end was cut by 5 bases, the J end by 4 bases, with 9 bases between. The germline gives CDR1 SEHNR, CDR2 FQNEAQ (reference sequence). This CDR3 is built from 12 residues. The CDR3 sequence is CASSVDKYEQYF. The CDR3 DNA reads TGTGCCAGCAGCGTCGACAAGTACGAGCAGTACTTC.

In this sample, this clonotype turned up a few times. This chain links TRBV9 with TRBJ1-2; 9 bases map to TRBD1. The V and J ends lost 3 bases and 4 bases, in that order; junction bases with no gene match: 10. This CDR3 is built from 16 residues. From germline, CDR1 is SGDLS and CDR2 YYNGEE. CDR3 DNA sequence: TGTGCCAGCAGCGAGGGATACAGGGGGCGCGCCTATGGCTACACCTTC. It specifies CASSEGYRGRAYGYTF.

A note on this clonotype: The junction departs from the called germline gene at one end, perhaps through a read error. The chain has TRBV7-6 and TRBJ2-5, with a weak D call TRBD2 (5 bases). This CDR3 is built from 12 residues. Looked up from germline, CDR1 is SGHVS and CDR2 is FNYEAQ. CDR3: CASSPRSAVEDF. The CDR3 DNA sequence: TGTGCCAGCAGCCCCCGGTCGGCGGTGGAGGACTTC.

This clonotype was observed many times. V usage is TRBV23-1 and J usage is TRBJ2-3; the D is unclear. TRBV23-1 is treated as an ORF (open reading frame) with a function not yet certain. CDR3 length: 13 residues. V was pared by 2 bases and J by 1 base, with 4 bases between. CDR3 sequence reads: CASSQGGTDTQYF. The CDR3 nucleotides are TGCGCCAGCAGTCAAGGGGGCACAGATACGCAGTATTTT.

Here the CDR3 reads CSVEWGAGTDTQYF. As DNA, the CDR3 is TGCAGCGTCGAATGGGGGGCTGGCACAGATACGCAGTATTTT. The chain is built from TRBV29-1 and TRBJ2-3, with D possibly called TRBD1 or TRBD2 (6 bases each). The germline gives CDR1 SQVTM, CDR2 ANQGSEA. The CDR3 has 14 amino acids. Trimming shortened V by 6 bases and J by 1 base, and 14 bases separated the two germline ends.

The table lists this clonotype with many counts. The chain links TRBV2 to TRBJ2-5; 9 nucleotides match TRBD2. Germline CDR1 SNHLY, CDR2 FYNNEI. The CDR3 extends over 16 amino acids. V was clipped by 6 bases and J by 5 bases; unmatched bases: 13. The CDR3, as DNA: TGTGCCAGCAGCGCATCCAGCGGGGGGCAAGGGGAGACCCAGTACTTC. It is translated as CASSASSGGQGETQYF.

This clonotype was detected ten times or more. The rearrangement links TRBV7-6 to TRBJ1-3; 8 nucleotides agree with TRBD1. CDR1 and CDR2 from the germline V gene are SGHVS and FNYEAQ. The ends lost 4 bases at V and 6 bases at J; junction bases unmatched: 11. CDR3 length equals 16 residues. The CDR3 reads CASSSQSGQGANTIYF. The CDR3 DNA is TGTGCCAGCAGCTCCCAGAGCGGACAGGGCGCAAACACCATATATTTT. Based on the CDR3 plus reference TRBV7-6 and TRBJ1-3, the full variable domain is GAGVSQSPRYKVTKRGQDVALRCDPISGHVSLYWYRQALGQGPEFLTYFNYEAQQDKSGLPNDRFSAERPEGSISTLTIQRTEQRDSAMYRCASSSQSGQGANTIYFGEGSWLTVV.

This clonotype was detected ten times or more. The chain carries TRBV12-3 or TRBV12-4 and TRBJ1-2, with 7 nucleotides matching TRBD1. The CDR3 runs 15 residues. V shed 4 bases, J shed 3 bases, and the junction held 8 bases outside the gene matches. Here the CDR3 reads CASSWDSHADYGYTF. The CDR3 DNA reads TGTGCCAGCAGTTGGGACAGCCATGCTGACTATGGCTACACCTTC.

In its sample, this clonotype was seen many times. J is TRBJ2-3 and V is TRBV7-9; no clear D gene. This CDR3 contains 12 residues. V was cut by 3 bases and J by 4 bases, with 5 bases left in between. Per germline, CDR1 SEHNR and CDR2 FQNEAQ (reference sequence). The DNA for the CDR3 is TGTGCCAGCAGCTTCTCCGCAGATACGCAGTATTTT. Translation: CASSFSADTQYF.

This clonotype was seen more than once but under ten times. The chain has TRBV12-3 or TRBV12-4 and TRBJ2-3; D uncertain. V shed 6 bases and J shed 6 bases, with 7 bases lying between them. The CDR3 contains 11 residues. CDR3 nucleotide sequence: TGTGCCAGCAGGCGACGCGATACGCAGTATTTT. This encodes CASRRRDTQYF.

V is TRBV7-8 and J is TRBJ2-2, with D uncertain. The CDR3 is 13 amino acids. V shed 5 bases and J shed 7 bases, with 11 bases lying between them. Germline CDR1 and CDR2: SGHVS and FQNEAQ. The CDR3 loop reads CASSALVVGELFF. The CDR3 DNA sequence: TGTGCCAGCAGCGCGCTAGTGGTCGGGGAGCTGTTTTTT.

To note about this clonotype: This may come from a read error, since a much larger clone is one base off. V is TRBV20-1 and J is TRBJ1-1, with D possibly TRBD1 on 5 matching bases. Between the trimmed V and J ends, which lost 3 bases and 6 bases, there was a span of 17 bases. The CDR3 has 14 residues. Germline V gene data show CDR1 as DFQATT and CDR2 as SNEGSKA (reference sequence). CDR3 coding DNA: TGCAGTGCTAGGACGGGGCGAACGGACTCTGAAGCTTTCTTT. Its protein product is CSARTGRTDSEAFF.

This clonotype appeared many times. This chain joins TRBV7-3 and TRBJ1-2; D may be TRBD1 (5 bases). V shed 5 bases and J shed 4 bases, with 20 bases lying between them. The CDR3 has 16 amino acids. Germline lookup yields CDR1 SGHTA and CDR2 FQGTGA. CDR3 nucleotides: TGTGCCAGCAGCCTGGGCTTGGGGCGGGACTTCTATGGCTACACCTTC. Its translation is CASSLGLGRDFYGYTF.